The 31 T cell receptor beta chains reported below all come from one sample, sequenced in a study of blood T cell repertoires in COVID-19. Clones were sequenced by immunoSEQ multiplex PCR, and TCRdb holds only the in-frame ones, with some missing. The sample lists about 220,000 clones, around 80% occurring once. The sequencing input was peripheral blood. These receptors were obtained from a human donor in a cohort sampled during active COVID-19.

The table lists this clone with a count of one. The sample contains more than one DNA sequence encoding this CDR3. The chain uses TRBV9 and TRBJ1-2; 7 bases are shared with TRBD1. This CDR3 has 14 amino acids. The V segment lost 2 bases and the J segment 0 bases; nucleotides outside the gene matches: 1. Germline lookup yields CDR1 SGDLS and CDR2 YYNGEE. The CDR3 sequence is CASSVGTANYGYTF. For the CDR3, the DNA is TGTGCCAGCAGCGTGGGGACAGCTAACTATGGCTACACCTTC.

In its sample, this clone was seen a few times. The same CDR3 is also encoded by other DNA sequences in this sample. The chain is built from TRBV30 and TRBJ1-1, with 7 nucleotides matching TRBD1. The CDR3 is 13 residues long. CDR1 is GTSNPN, CDR2 SVGIG, per germline (reference sequence). Trimming removed 3 bases from V and 3 bases from J; junction bases left unmatched: 4. The CDR3 spells CAWSLDRDTEAFF. The CDR3 DNA follows: TGTGCCTGGAGCCTCGACAGGGACACTGAAGCTTTCTTT.

The genes are TRBV6-2 or TRBV6-3 and TRBJ1-1; D is ambiguous. The CDR3 totals 13 residues. Germline CDR1 is MNHEY and CDR2 is SVGEGT. V lost 4 bases and J lost 10, with 16 bases in between. CDR3 in DNA: TGTGCCAGCAGTTTGTCGTTTCTCGAGGGAGCTTTCTTT. Protein: CASSLSFLEGAFF.

This clone was recorded once. V is TRBV27 and J is TRBJ1-3; perhaps TRBD1 as D (6 bases). This CDR3 is built from 15 residues. Trimming shortened V by 4 bases and J by 2 bases, and 12 bases separated the two germline ends. Germline CDR1 MNHEY, CDR2 SMNVEV (reference sequence). CDR3 amino acids: CASSSPGDPGNTIYF. The CDR3, as DNA: TGTGCCAGCAGTTCCCCAGGGGACCCTGGAAACACCATATATTTT.

The V gene is TRBV7-3, the J gene TRBJ1-1; 9 nucleotides align to TRBD1. Germline CDR1 SGHTA, CDR2 FQGTGA. The CDR3 sequence is 14 residues long. Trimming took 4 bases from V and 5 from J; bases not matched to a gene: 5. The CDR3 spells CASSSGTGSTEAFF. CDR3 nucleotide sequence: TGTGCCAGCAGCTCTGGGACAGGGAGTACTGAAGCTTTCTTT.

This clone was seen more than once but under ten times. The J gene is TRBJ1-2, the V gene TRBV6-5; D is unclear. The CDR3 totals 15 residues. The V end was cut by 6 bases, the J end by 0 bases, with 14 bases between. CDR1 and CDR2 from the germline V gene are MNHEY and SVGAGI. The DNA of the CDR3 is TGTGCCAGCAGCCGCGCCGCAAAAGCTAACTATGGCTACACCTTC. It specifies CASSRAAKANYGYTF.

This clone was seen only a few times. The chain couples TRBV28 to TRBJ2-3, with D perhaps TRBD2 (5 bases). The CDR3 consists of 15 residues. The germline V and J ends were trimmed by 8 bases and 1 base, with 16 bases remaining between them. Germline values: CDR1 MDHEN, CDR2 SYDVKM. The CDR3 DNA is TGTGCCAGCTCCTTATCTGGGAGTCGCACAGATACGCAGTATTTT. This gives the protein CASSLSGSRTDTQYF.

The chain carries TRBV11-2 and TRBJ2-7; 7 bases map to TRBD2. The V gene end was trimmed by 4 bases and the J gene end by 2 bases; junction bases not matched to a gene: 11. Germline V CDR1 and CDR2: SGHAT, FQNNGV. This CDR3 has 16 amino acids. CDR3 nucleotide sequence: TGTGCCAGCAGCTCCAGGCGGCTAGCGGCCCCCTACGAGCAGTACTTC. This gives the protein CASSSRRLAAPYEQYF.

V usage is TRBV6-5 and J usage is TRBJ2-5; TRBD1 might be the D (6 bases). CDR3 length: 13 residues. V was cut by 11 bases and J by 4 bases, with 17 bases left in between. Germline loops: CDR1 MNHEY, CDR2 SVGAGI. The CDR3 DNA is TGTGCCGGTAACAGGGTCTACGGAGAGACCCAGTACTTC. It specifies CAGNRVYGETQYF.

In DNA, the CDR3 is TGTGCCAGCAGCAACAACAGGGATGTCTCCTACGAGCAGTACTTC. This sequence encodes CASSNNRDVSYEQYF. V gene TRBV11-2 combines with J gene TRBJ2-7, with a possible D match to TRBD1 (6 bases). The V end was cut by 5 bases, the J end by 0 bases, with 14 bases between. Germline V gene lookup returns CDR1 SGHAT and CDR2 FQNNGV. This CDR3 spans 15 amino acids.

This clone was seen a single time. This chain connects TRBV7-2 to TRBJ1-5, with TRBD1 identical over 8 bases. CDR1 is SGHTA and CDR2 is FQGNSA in the germline V gene. The junction had 3 bases not matched to a gene; V was cut back by 5 bases and J by 6 bases. The CDR3 length is 13 residues. Here the CDR3 reads CASSPGQVQPQHF. In DNA form, the CDR3 reads TGTGCCAGCAGCCCGGGACAGGTTCAGCCCCAGCATTTT.

V gene TRBV6-1 combines with J gene TRBJ1-1, with TRBD1 as a possible D gene (6 bases). This CDR3 comprises 13 residues. CDR1 MNHNS and CDR2 SASEGT come from the germline V gene. The germline V and J ends were trimmed by 2 bases and 5 bases, with 9 bases remaining between them. The CDR3 is CASSEYRETEAFF. The CDR3 DNA is TGTGCCAGCAGTGAATACAGGGAAACTGAAGCTTTCTTT.

The genes are TRBV9 and TRBJ2-4, with a weak D call TRBD1 (5 bases). The CDR3 runs 13 residues. The ends were cut back, 3 bases at V and 7 bases at J, with 11 bases in the middle. Germline CDR1 and CDR2: SGDLS and YYNGEE. This CDR3 reads CASSGTLPNIQYF. The DNA of the CDR3 is TGTGCCAGCAGCGGGACACTACCCAACATTCAGTACTTC.

The count of this clone is one. The gene calls are TRBV30 and TRBJ2-3; possible D gene TRBD2, 7 bases. Per the germline V gene, CDR1 is GTSNPN and CDR2 is SVGIG (reference sequence). This CDR3 is built from 18 residues. Trimming shortened V by 5 bases and J by 2 bases, and 26 bases separated the two germline ends. This chain's CDR3 is CAWANEGEGDDFTDTQYF. DNA of the CDR3: TGTGCCTGGGCAAATGAGGGGGAGGGAGACGATTTCACAGATACGCAGTATTTT.

This clone was seen repeatedly, ten times or more. The rearrangement joins TRBV27 to TRBJ1-1; the match to TRBD1 covers 7 bases. Germline CDR1 is MNHEY and CDR2 is SMNVEV (reference sequence). Trimming at V came to 3 bases and at J to 5 bases, leaving 3 bases not matched to a gene. This CDR3 comprises 13 residues. The CDR3 loop reads CASSFQGGTEAFF. The DNA of the CDR3 is TGTGCCAGCAGTTTCCAGGGGGGAACTGAAGCTTTCTTT.

Here the CDR3 DNA reads TGCGCCAGCAGCCCACGGGCCAGCGGGACTAACAATGAGCAGTTCTTC. Amino acid sequence: CASSPRASGTNNEQFF. The chain couples TRBV5-1 to TRBJ2-1; 7 bases fit TRBD2. The CDR3 contains 16 residues. V shed 4 bases and J 5 bases; nucleotides not matched to a gene: 12. Germline lookup yields CDR1 SGHRS and CDR2 YFSETQ.

The chain recombines TRBV3-1 (or the pseudogene TRBV3-2) with TRBJ2-2; no clear D. From germline, CDR1 is LGHDT and CDR2 YNNKEL (reference sequence). Trimming shortened V by 4 bases and J by 1 base, and 7 bases separated the two germline ends. The CDR3 covers 14 residues. As DNA, the CDR3 is TGTGCCAGCAGCCTTAACATGAACACCGGGGAGCTGTTTTTT. Residues: CASSLNMNTGELFF.

The V and J genes are TRBV5-4 and TRBJ1-1; D gene uncertain. The CDR3 spans 12 residues. Deletions cut 0 bases from V and 11 bases from J, with 11 bases between. Germline V gene sequence: CDR1 SGHNT, CDR2 YYREEE (reference sequence). In nucleotides, the CDR3 is TGTGCCAGCAGCTTGGAGGCGGCGGGGGCTTTCTTT. Translating it yields CASSLEAAGAFF.

V and J are TRBV10-3 and TRBJ1-1, with 7 bases matching TRBD1. This CDR3 contains 13 residues. Looked up from germline, CDR1 is ENHRY and CDR2 is SYGVKD. The ends lost 6 bases at V and 9 bases at J; junction bases unmatched: 10. The CDR3 sequence: CAISRGRGGQAFF. Here the CDR3 DNA reads TGTGCCATCAGCCGCGGACGAGGGGGCCAAGCTTTCTTT.

The sample holds a few counts of this clone. J is TRBJ1-1 and V is TRBV6-2 or TRBV6-3; D is undetermined. The germline CDR1 and CDR2 sequences are MNHEY and SVGEGT. The CDR3 contains 16 residues. Trimming cost V 3 bases and J 0 bases, with 14 bases left between them. The CDR3 protein is CASSYPIRRLNTEAFF. CDR3 nucleotides: TGTGCCAGCAGTTATCCGATCCGCAGGTTGAACACTGAAGCTTTCTTT.

This chain links TRBV3-1 (or the pseudogene TRBV3-2) with TRBJ1-2, with TRBD1 as a possible D gene (6 bases). CDR1 and CDR2 (germline): LGHDT, YNNKEL (reference sequence). Trimming cost V 2 bases and J 7 bases, with 17 bases left between them. This CDR3 region has 15 residues. The CDR3 DNA reads TGTGCCAGCAGCCAACGAGCCGGGGGGGCCTTTGGCTACACCTTC. It yields the protein CASSQRAGGAFGYTF.

The genes are TRBV21-1 and TRBJ1-6; the tabulated D call, TRBD1, remains unverified against the DNA. TRBV21-1 is labeled a pseudogene. The CDR3 contains 17 residues. The CDR3 nucleotides are TGTGCCAGCAGCAAACGATACAGGGCTAGGGATAATTCACCCCTCCACTTT. Its translation: CASSKRYRARDNSPLHF.

The J gene is TRBJ2-5, the V gene TRBV11-1; TRBD2 might be the D (6 bases). V was shortened by 5 bases and J by 1 base, with 14 bases between the two germline ends. This CDR3 is built from 15 residues. Germline CDR1 is SGHAT and CDR2 is FQDESV (reference sequence). This CDR3 reads CASSPRGSGQETQYF. CDR3 DNA sequence: TGTGCCAGCAGCCCCCGGGGGAGCGGCCAAGAGACCCAGTACTTC.

This chain connects TRBV29-1 to TRBJ2-5; 7 nucleotides match TRBD1. There are 12 residues in the CDR3. CDR1 and CDR2 from the germline V gene are SQVTM and ANQGSEA. V dropped 7 bases and J dropped 2; count of bases not matched to a gene: 4. The DNA of the CDR3 is TGCAGCGCCTTGGGACAGCAAGAGACCCAGTACTTC. Protein: CSALGQQETQYF. Filled out from reference TRBV29-1 and TRBJ2-5, the complete variable domain reads SAVISQKPSRDICQRGTSLTIQCQVDSQVTMMFWYRQQPGQSLTLIATANQGSEATYESGFVIDKFPISRPNLTFSTLTVSNMSPEDSSIYLCSALGQQETQYFGPGTRLLVL.

The chain links TRBV5-6 to TRBJ2-7, with TRBD1 matching over 7 bases. Germline CDR1 and CDR2: SGHDT and YYEEEE. The CDR3 length is 15 residues. J lost 2 bases, V lost 2 bases, and 7 bases had no gene match. The CDR3 bases are TGTGCCAGCAGCTTTGGGACAGCTGGTGCCTACGAGCAGTACTTC. Protein: CASSFGTAGAYEQYF.

J is TRBJ2-1 and V is TRBV19; 7 nucleotides align to TRBD1. CDR3 size: 15 residues. CDR1 is LNHDA, CDR2 SQIVND, per germline (reference sequence). V lost 0 bases and J lost 6; bases outside the gene matches: 5. CDR3 protein: CASSIETTGLNEQFF. CDR3 coding DNA: TGTGCCAGTAGTATAGAGACGACAGGGCTCAATGAGCAGTTCTTC.

V is TRBV10-3 and J is TRBJ2-7; 10 bases line up with TRBD2. The germline CDR1 and CDR2 sequences are ENHRY and SYGVKD. V dropped 6 bases and J dropped 4; count of bases not matched to a gene: 6. There are 14 residues in the CDR3. CDR3 DNA sequence: TGTGCCATCAGCTTCACTAGCGGGGTATACGAGCAGTACTTC. The encoded protein is CAISFTSGVYEQYF.

This clone was observed at least ten times. In DNA form, the CDR3 reads TGTGCCAGCAGCGGCCGGCGGGGGGGTCAAGAGACCCAGTACTTC. Protein: CASSGRRGGQETQYF. The V call is TRBV21-1, the J call TRBJ2-5; TRBD2, the table's D call, lacks a check against the DNA. TRBV21-1 represents a pseudogene. The CDR3 runs to 15 residues.

The rearrangement joins TRBV19 to TRBJ2-7; D gene ambiguous. The V end lost 3 bases, the J end lost 3 bases, and 9 bases lay between the germline ends. The CDR3 runs to 13 residues. CDR1 and CDR2 from the germline V gene are LNHDA and SQIVND (reference sequence). The CDR3 region has the DNA TGTGCCAGTAGTATGTCACAGAACTACGAGCAGTACTTC. It encodes CASSMSQNYEQYF.

The rearrangement links TRBV12-3 or TRBV12-4 to TRBJ1-2; no clear D gene. The length of the CDR3 is 11 residues. V gave up 3 bases and J gave up 5 bases, with 4 bases separating them. CDR3 sequence reads: CASSFGYGYTF. CDR3 in DNA: TGTGCCAGCAGTTTCGGTTATGGCTACACCTTC.

The chain is built from TRBV19 and TRBJ1-2, with 9 bases aligning to TRBD1. Per germline, CDR1 LNHDA and CDR2 SQIVND (reference sequence). The length of the CDR3 is 14 residues. The junction had 6 bases not matched to a gene; V was cut back by 5 bases and J by 5 bases. The CDR3 sequence: CASSPSGTGYGYTF. The CDR3 region has the DNA TGTGCCAGTAGTCCCTCCGGGACAGGGTATGGCTACACCTTC. Full variable domain (remainder filled in from reference TRBV19 and TRBJ1-2): DGGITQSPKYLFRKEGQNVTLSCEQNLNHDAMYWYRQDPGQGLRLIYYSQIVNDFQKGDIAEGYSVSREKKESFPLTVTSAQKNPTAFYLCASSPSGTGYGYTFGSGTRLTVV.